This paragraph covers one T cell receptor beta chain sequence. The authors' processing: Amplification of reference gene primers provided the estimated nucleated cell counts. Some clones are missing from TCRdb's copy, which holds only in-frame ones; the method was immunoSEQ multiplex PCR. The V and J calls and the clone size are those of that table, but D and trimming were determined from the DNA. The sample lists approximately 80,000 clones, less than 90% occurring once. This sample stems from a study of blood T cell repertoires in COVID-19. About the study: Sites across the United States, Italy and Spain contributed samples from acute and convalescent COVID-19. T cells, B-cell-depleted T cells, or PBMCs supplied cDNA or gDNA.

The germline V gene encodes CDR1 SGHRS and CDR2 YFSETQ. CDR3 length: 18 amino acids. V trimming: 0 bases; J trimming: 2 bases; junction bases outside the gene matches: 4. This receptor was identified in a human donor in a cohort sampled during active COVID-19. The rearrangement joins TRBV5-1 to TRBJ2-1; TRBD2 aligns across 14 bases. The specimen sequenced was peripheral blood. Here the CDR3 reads CASSLAGLAGVPYNEQFF. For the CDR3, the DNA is TGCGCCAGCAGCTTGGCGGGACTAGCGGGAGTCCCCTACAATGAGCAGTTCTTC.